This TCR beta chain was retrieved from a study of blood T cell repertoires in COVID-19. Study at large: Material from acute and convalescent COVID-19 was sourced from the United States, Italy and Spain. Sample material is recorded as cDNA or gDNA derived from T cells, B-cell-depleted T cells, or PBMCs.

In the authors' methods: Nucleated cell number was recorded as an estimate derived from reference gene primer amplification. Repertoires were generated with immunoSEQ multiplex PCR, while TCRdb's copy carries only in-frame clones and drops some. The DNA was the basis for D and trimming; V, J and clone size are from that table. The repertoire consists of about 150,000 clones, with about four fifths occurring once and the leading ten covering 0.5% to 0.65%. A remark on this clone: This sample includes further DNA sequences coding for the same CDR3.

The CDR3 length is 16 residues. The J segment lost 7 bases and the V segment lost 4 bases, leaving 6 bases of the junction unmatched. Germline loops: CDR1 SGHRS, CDR2 YFSETQ. The V call is TRBV5-1, the J call TRBJ2-1; 15 bases are shared with TRBD2. The sample comprised peripheral blood. This TCR came from a man aged 55 to 70 with acute or convalescent COVID-19. The CDR3, as DNA: TGCGCCAGCAGCCCGGGGACTAGCGGGGGGTTAAATGAGCAGTTCTTC. Its protein is CASSPGTSGGLNEQFF.